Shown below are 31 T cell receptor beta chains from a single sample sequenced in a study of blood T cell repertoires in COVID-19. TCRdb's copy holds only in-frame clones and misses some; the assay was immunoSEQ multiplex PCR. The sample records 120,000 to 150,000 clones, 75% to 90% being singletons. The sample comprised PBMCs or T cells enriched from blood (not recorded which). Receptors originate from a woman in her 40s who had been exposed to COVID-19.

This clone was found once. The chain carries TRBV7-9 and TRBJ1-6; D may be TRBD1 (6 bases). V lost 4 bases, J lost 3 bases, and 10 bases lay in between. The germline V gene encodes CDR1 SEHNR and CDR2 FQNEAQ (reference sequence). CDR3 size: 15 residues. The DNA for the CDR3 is TGTGCCAGCAGCTCGGACAGCTTCTATAATTCACCCCTCCACTTT. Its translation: CASSSDSFYNSPLHF.

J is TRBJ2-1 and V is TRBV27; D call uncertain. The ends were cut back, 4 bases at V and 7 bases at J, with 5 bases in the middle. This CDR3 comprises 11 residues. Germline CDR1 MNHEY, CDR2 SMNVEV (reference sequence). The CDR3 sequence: CASSYQNEQFF. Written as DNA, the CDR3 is TGTGCCAGCAGTTATCAAAATGAGCAGTTCTTC.

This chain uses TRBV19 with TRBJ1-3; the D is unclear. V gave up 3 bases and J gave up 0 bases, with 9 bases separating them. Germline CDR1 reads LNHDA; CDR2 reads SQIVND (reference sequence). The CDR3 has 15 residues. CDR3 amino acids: CASSMARSSGNTIYF. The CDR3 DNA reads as TGTGCCAGTAGTATGGCCAGAAGCTCTGGAAACACCATATATTTT. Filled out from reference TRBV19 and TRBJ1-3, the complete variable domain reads DGGITQSPKYLFRKEGQNVTLSCEQNLNHDAMYWYRQDPGQGLRLIYYSQIVNDFQKGDIAEGYSVSREKKESFPLTVTSAQKNPTAFYLCASSMARSSGNTIYFGEGSWLTVV.

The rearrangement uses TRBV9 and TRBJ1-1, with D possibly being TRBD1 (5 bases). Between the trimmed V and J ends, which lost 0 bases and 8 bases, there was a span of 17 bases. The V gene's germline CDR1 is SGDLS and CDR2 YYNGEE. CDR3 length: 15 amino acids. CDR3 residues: CASSVGAAGMGEAFF. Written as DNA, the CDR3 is TGTGCCAGCAGCGTAGGAGCCGCAGGGATGGGCGAAGCTTTCTTT. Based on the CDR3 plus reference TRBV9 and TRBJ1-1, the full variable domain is DSGVTQTPKHLITATGQRVTLRCSPRSGDLSVYWYQQSLDQGLQFLIQYYNGEERAKGNILERFSAQQFPDLHSELNLSSLELGDSALYFCASSVGAAGMGEAFFGQGTRLTVV.

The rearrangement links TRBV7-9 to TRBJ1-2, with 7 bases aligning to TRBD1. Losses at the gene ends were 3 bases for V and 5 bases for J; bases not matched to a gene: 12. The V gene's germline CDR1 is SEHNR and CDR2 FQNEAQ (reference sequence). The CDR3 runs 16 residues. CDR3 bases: TGTGCCAGCAGCTTCCAAACCACAGGGGAGTGGTATGGCTACACCTTC. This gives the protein CASSFQTTGEWYGYTF. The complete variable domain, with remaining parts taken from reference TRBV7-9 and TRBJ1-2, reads DTGVSQNPRHKITKRGQNVTFRCDPISEHNRLYWYRQTLGQGPEFLTYFQNEAQLEKSRLLSDRFSAERPKGSFSTLEIQRTEQGDSAMYLCASSFQTTGEWYGYTFGSGTRLTVV.

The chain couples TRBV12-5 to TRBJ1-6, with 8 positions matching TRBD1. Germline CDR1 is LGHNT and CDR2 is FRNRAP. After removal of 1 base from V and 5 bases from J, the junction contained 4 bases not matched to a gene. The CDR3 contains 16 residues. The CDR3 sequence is CASGLAGGKNNSPLHF. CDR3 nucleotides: TGTGCTAGTGGTTTGGCAGGGGGCAAGAATAATTCACCCCTCCACTTT.

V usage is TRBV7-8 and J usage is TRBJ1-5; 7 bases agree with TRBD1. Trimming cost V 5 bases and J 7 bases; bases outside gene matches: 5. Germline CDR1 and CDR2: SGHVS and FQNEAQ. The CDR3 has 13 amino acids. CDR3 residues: CASSIRQGQPQHF. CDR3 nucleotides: TGTGCCAGCAGCATTAGACAGGGACAGCCCCAGCATTTT. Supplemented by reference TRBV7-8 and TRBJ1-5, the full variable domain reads GAGVSQSPRYKVAKRGQDVALRCDPISGHVSLFWYQQALGQGPEFLTYFQNEAQLDKSGLPSDRFFAERPEGSVSTLKIQRTQQEDSAVYLCASSIRQGQPQHFGDGTRLSIL.

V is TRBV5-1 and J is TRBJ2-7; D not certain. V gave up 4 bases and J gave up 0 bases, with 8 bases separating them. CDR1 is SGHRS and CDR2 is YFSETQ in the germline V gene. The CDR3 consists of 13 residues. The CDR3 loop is CASSHPGSYEQYF. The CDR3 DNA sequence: TGCGCCAGCAGCCACCCGGGCTCCTACGAGCAGTACTTC.

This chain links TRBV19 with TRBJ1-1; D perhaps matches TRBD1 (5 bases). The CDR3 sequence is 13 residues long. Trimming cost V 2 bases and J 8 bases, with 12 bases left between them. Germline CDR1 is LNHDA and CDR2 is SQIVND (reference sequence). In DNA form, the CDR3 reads TGTGCCAGTAGTATAAGGGGCCAGAGGGAAGCTTTCTTT. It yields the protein CASSIRGQREAFF.

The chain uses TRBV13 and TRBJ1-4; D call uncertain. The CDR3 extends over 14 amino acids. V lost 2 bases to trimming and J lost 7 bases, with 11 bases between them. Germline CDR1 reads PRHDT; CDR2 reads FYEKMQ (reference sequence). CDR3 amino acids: CASSLRLPGEKLFF. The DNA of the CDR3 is TGTGCCAGCAGCTTACGACTACCGGGTGAAAAACTGTTTTTT.

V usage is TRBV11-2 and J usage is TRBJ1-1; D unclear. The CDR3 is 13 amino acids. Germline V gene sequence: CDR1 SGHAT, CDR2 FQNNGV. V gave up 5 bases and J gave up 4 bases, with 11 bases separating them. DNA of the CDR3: TGTGCCAGCAGCCCGACGAGGCCCACTGAAGCTTTCTTT. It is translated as CASSPTRPTEAFF.

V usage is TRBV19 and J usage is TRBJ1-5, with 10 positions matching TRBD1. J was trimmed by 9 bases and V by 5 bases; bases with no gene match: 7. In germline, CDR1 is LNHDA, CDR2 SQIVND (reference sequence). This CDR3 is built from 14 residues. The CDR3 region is CASSAGTGVGPQHF. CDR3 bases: TGTGCCAGTAGTGCCGGGACAGGGGTAGGGCCCCAGCATTTT.

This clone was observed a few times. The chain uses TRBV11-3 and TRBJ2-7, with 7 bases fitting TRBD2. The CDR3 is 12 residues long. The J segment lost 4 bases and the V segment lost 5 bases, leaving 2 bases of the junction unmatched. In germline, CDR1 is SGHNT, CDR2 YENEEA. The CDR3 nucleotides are TGTGCCAGCAGCATCGGGAGGTACGAGCAGTACTTC. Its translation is CASSIGRYEQYF.

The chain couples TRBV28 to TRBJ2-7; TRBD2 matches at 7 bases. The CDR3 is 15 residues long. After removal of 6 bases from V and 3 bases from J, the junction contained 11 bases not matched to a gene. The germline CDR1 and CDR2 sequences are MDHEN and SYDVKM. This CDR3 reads CASSPLTSWGYEQYF. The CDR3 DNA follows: TGTGCCAGCAGCCCCCTGACTAGCTGGGGCTACGAGCAGTACTTC. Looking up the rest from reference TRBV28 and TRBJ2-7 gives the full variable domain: DVKVTQSSRYLVKRTGEKVFLECVQDMDHENMFWYRQDPGLGLRLIYFSYDVKMKEKGDIPEGYSVSREKKERFSLILESASTNQTSMYLCASSPLTSWGYEQYFGPGTRLTVT.

CDR3: CASSESTSPYNEQFF. CDR3 bases: TGCGCCAGCAGTGAGTCAACTAGCCCCTACAATGAGCAGTTCTTC. The chain recombines TRBV10-1 with TRBJ2-1; D perhaps matches TRBD2 (6 bases). Germline loops: CDR1 WNHNN, CDR2 SYGVQD (reference sequence). There are 15 residues in the CDR3. With 0 bases removed from V and 2 bases from J, the gap between germline ends came to 8 bases.

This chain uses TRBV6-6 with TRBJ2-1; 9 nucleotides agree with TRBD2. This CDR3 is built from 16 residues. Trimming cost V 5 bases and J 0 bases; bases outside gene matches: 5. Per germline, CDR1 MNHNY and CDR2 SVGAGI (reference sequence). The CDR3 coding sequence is TGTGCCAGCAGTCGAAGCGGGGGGAGCTCCTACAATGAGCAGTTCTTC. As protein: CASSRSGGSSYNEQFF.

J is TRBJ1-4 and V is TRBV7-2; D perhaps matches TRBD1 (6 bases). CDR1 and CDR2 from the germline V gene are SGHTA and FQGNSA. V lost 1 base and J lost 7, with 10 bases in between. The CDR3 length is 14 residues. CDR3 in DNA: TGTGCCAGCAGCTTAGACAGGGTTGGTGAAAAACTGTTTTTT. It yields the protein CASSLDRVGEKLFF.

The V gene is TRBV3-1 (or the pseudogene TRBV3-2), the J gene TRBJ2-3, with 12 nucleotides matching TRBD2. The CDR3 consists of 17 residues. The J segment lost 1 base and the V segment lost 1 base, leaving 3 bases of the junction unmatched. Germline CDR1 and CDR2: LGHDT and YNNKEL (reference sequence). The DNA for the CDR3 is TGTGCCAGCAGCCAAGTATCTAGCGGGGGGGGCACAGATACGCAGTATTTT. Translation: CASSQVSSGGGTDTQYF.

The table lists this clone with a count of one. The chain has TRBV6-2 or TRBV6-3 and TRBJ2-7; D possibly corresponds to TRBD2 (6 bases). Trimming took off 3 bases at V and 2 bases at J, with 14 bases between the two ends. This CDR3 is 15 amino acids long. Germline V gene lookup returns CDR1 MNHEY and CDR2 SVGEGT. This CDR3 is CASSYSGTPTYEQYF. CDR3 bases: TGTGCCAGCAGTTATTCCGGGACTCCCACCTACGAGCAGTACTTC.

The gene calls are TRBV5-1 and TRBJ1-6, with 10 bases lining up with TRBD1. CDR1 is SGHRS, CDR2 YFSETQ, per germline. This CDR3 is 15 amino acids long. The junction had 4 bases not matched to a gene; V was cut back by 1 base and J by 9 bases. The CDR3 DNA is TGCGCCAGCAGCTTGCGGGACAGGGGTGGTTCACCCCTCCACTTT. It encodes CASSLRDRGGSPLHF.

CDR3 nucleotides: TGTGCCAGCAGCTCGTATTTTAACTATGGCTACACCTTC. Protein product: CASSSYFNYGYTF. This chain joins TRBV7-2 and TRBJ1-2; no definite D call. The CDR3 is made up of 13 amino acids. The V and J ends lost 4 bases and 1 base respectively, with 7 bases between them. Germline V lookup: CDR1 SGHTA, CDR2 FQGNSA.

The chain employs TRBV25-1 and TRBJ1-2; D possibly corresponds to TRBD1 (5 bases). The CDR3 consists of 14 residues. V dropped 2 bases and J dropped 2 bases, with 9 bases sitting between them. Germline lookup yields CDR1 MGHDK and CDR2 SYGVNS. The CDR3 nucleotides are TGTGCCAGCAGTGAAGCCAGGGAAAACTATGGCTACACCTTC. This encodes CASSEARENYGYTF.

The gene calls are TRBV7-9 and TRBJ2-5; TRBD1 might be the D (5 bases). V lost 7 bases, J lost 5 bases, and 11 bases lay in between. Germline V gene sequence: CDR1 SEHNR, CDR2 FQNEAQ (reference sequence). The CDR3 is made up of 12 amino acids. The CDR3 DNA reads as TGTGCCAGCACAAGGGGCGAGGAGACCCAGTACTTC. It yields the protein CASTRGEETQYF.

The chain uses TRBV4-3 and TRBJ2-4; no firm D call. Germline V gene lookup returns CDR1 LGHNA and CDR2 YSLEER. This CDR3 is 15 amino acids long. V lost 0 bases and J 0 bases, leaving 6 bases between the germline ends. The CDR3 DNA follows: TGCGCCAGCAGCCAAGAGGCGGTAGCCAAAAACATTCAGTACTTC. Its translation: CASSQEAVAKNIQYF.

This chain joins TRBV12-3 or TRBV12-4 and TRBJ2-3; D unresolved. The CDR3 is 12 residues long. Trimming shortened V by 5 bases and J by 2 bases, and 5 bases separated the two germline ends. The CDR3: CASSPPTDTQYF. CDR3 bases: TGTGCCAGCAGTCCTCCCACAGATACGCAGTATTTT.

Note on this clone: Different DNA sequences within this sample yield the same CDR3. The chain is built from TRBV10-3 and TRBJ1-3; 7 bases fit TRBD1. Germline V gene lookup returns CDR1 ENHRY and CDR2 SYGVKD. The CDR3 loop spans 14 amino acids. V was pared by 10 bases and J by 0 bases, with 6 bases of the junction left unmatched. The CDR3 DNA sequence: TGTGCCACCCGGACAGGCAGCTCTGGAAACACCATATATTTT. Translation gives CATRTGSSGNTIYF.

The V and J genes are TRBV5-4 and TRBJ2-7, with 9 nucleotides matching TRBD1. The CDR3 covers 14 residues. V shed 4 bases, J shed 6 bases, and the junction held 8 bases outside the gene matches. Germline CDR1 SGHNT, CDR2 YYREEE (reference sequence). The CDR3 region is CASSGTGFVSEQYF. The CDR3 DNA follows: TGTGCCAGCAGCGGGACAGGGTTCGTCTCCGAGCAGTACTTC.

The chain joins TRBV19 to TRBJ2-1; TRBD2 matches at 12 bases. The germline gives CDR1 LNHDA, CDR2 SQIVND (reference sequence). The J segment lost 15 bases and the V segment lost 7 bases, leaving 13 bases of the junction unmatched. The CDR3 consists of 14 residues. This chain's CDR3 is CASKQLASGRESFF. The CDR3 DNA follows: TGTGCCAGTAAACAGTTGGCTAGCGGGAGGGAGTCGTTCTTC.

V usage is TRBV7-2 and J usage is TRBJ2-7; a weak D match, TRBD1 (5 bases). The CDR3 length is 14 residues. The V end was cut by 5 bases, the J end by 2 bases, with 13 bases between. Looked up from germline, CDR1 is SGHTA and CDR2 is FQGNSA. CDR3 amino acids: CASSLYPGPYEQYF. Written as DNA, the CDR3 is TGTGCCAGCAGCCTCTACCCAGGGCCCTACGAGCAGTACTTC.

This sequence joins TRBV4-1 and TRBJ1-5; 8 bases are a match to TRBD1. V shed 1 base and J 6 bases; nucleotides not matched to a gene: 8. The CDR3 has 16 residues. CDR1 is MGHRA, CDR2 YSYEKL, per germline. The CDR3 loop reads CASSQAGTGASQPQHF. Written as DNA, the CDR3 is TGCGCCAGCAGCCAAGCCGGGACAGGTGCTAGTCAGCCCCAGCATTTT.

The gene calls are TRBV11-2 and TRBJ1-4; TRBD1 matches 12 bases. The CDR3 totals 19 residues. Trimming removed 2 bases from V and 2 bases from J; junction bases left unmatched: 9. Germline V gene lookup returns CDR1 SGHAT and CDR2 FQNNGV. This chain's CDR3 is CASSLYPGQGARTNEKLFF. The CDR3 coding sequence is TGTGCCAGCAGCTTATATCCGGGACAGGGGGCGAGGACTAATGAAAAACTGTTTTTT.